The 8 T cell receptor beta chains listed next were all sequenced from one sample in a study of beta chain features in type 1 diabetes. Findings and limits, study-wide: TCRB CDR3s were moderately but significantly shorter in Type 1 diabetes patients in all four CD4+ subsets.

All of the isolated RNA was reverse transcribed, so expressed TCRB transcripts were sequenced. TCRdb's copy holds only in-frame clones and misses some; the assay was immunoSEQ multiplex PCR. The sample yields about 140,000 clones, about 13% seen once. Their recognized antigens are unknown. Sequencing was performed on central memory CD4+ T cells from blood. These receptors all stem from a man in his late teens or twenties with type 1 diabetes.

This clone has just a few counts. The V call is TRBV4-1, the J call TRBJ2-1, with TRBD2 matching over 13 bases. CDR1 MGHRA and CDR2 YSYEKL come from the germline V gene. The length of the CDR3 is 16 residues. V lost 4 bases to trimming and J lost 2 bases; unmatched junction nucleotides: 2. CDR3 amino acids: CASSRGTSGTYNEQFF. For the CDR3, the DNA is TGCGCCAGCAGCCGCGGGACTAGCGGGACCTACAATGAGCAGTTCTTC.

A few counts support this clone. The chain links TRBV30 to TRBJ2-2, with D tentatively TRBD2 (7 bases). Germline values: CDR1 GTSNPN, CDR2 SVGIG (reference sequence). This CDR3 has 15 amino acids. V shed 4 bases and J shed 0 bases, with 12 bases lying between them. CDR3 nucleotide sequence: TGTGCCTGGATTGGGGGGGCCCCGAACACCGGGGAGCTGTTTTTT. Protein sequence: CAWIGGAPNTGELFF.

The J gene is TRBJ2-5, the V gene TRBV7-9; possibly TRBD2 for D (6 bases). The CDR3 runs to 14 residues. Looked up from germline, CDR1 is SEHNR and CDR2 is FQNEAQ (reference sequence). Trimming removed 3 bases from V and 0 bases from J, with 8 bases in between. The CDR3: CASSLGLNQETQYF. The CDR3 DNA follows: TGTGCCAGCAGCTTGGGACTCAACCAAGAGACCCAGTACTTC.

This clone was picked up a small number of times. The CDR3 nucleotides read TGCGCCAGCAGCTGGGAGCGGGGGAGACAAGAGACCCAGTACTTC. Encoded protein: CASSWERGRQETQYF. This chain links TRBV5-1 with TRBJ2-5; 8 nucleotides match TRBD2. V lost 3 bases to trimming and J lost 2 bases; unmatched junction nucleotides: 6. There are 15 residues in the CDR3. CDR1 is SGHRS, CDR2 YFSETQ, per germline.

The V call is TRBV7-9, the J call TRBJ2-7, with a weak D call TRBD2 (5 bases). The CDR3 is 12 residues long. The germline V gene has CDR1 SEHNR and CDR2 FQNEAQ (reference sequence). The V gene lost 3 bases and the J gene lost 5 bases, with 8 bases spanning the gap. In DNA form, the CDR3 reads TGTGCCAGCAGCTTCATAGCGAACGAGCAGTACTTC. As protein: CASSFIANEQYF.

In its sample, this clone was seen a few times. CDR3 region: CASSGDGLLRETQYF. As DNA, the CDR3 is TGTGCCAGCAGTGGGGATGGGCTGCTGAGGGAGACCCAGTACTTC. This chain uses TRBV25-1 with TRBJ2-5; D remains ambiguous. The V gene lost 4 bases and the J gene lost 5 bases, with 17 bases spanning the gap. Germline V gene lookup returns CDR1 MGHDK and CDR2 SYGVNS. The CDR3 covers 15 residues.

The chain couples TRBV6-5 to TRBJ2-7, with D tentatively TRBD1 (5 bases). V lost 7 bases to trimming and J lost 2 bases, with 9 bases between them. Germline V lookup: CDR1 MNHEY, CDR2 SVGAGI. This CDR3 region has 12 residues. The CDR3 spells CASKKGPYEQYF. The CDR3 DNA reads TGTGCCAGCAAGAAGGGGCCCTACGAGCAGTACTTC.

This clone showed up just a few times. The CDR3 coding sequence is TGTGCCAGCAGCGTAGGTGCAGGGGTGGAAGAGACCCAGTACTTC. Its translation is CASSVGAGVEETQYF. The J gene is TRBJ2-5, the V gene TRBV9; the D gene is possibly TRBD1 (6 bases). CDR1 SGDLS and CDR2 YYNGEE come from the germline V gene. CDR3 length: 15 residues. Deletions cut 0 bases from V and 3 bases from J, with 12 bases between.